Detailed here is one T cell receptor (beta chain). Its antigen is unidentified. Unmatched junction bases numbered 8, after V lost 5 bases and J lost 4 bases. Germline-derived CDR1 and CDR2 are SGHTA and FQGNSA. The CDR3 covers 15 residues. Study findings and constraints: Greatest tumor Treg TCR overlap was with tumor naive CD4+ cells.

Cells sorted as Tregs were CD4+, CD25+ and CD127-/low. After constant-region reverse-primer amplification, full-length variable regions underwent semi-nested PCR with Nested Universal Primer A. TCRdb itself ran the 5' RACE reads through MiXCR, one entry per CDR3 protein. Of tens of thousands of distinct CDR3 sequences listed, roughly 25% are singletons. The V and J genes are TRBV7-2 and TRBJ2-1; 7 bases match TRBD1. The sequence derives from a female donor with breast cancer. The sample taken for sequencing was tumor-infiltrating Tregs sorted from the breast tumor. This chain's CDR3 is CASSPQTGWYNEQFF. CDR3 DNA: TGTGCCAGCAGCCCGCAGACAGGGTGGTACAATGAGCAGTTCTTC.